Listed below are T cell receptor beta chains from one sample, sequenced in a study of radiotherapy plus CTLA-4 blockade in lung cancer. The data were produced by immunoSEQ multiplex PCR, yet TCRdb's version contains in-frame clones alone and is incomplete. The repertoire holds about 48,000 clones, roughly four fifths seen once, with 3.3% in the top ten. The sequences come from peripheral blood, collected from a patient treated with radiotherapy plus ipilimumab. The source is a human donor with non-small cell lung cancer who had stable disease on radiotherapy plus ipilimumab. CDR3s include the opening cysteine and the closing phenylalanine or tryptophan. A D gene is named only where the DNA matches it firmly. Size values are once, few and many counts, or a class for expanded clones, and some rows have none.

v_gene: TRBV7-3
abundance: -
d_gene: TRBD2
j_gene: TRBJ2-3
CDR3nt: TGTGCCAGCAGCTTCACTAGCGGGGTTCCCACAGATACGCAGTATTTT
CDR3aa: CASSFTSGVPTDTQYF

v_gene: TRBV14
abundance: -
d_gene: TRBD2
j_gene: TRBJ2-7
CDR3nt: TGTGCCAGCAGCCTTCCTTTAGCGGGAGGCTACGAGCAGTACTTC
CDR3aa: CASSLPLAGGYEQYF

v_gene: TRBV7-2
abundance: -
d_gene: TRBD2
j_gene: TRBJ2-2
CDR3nt: TGTGCCAGCAGCTCACCCGCGGGAGGGTCGATGGGCACCGGGGAGCTGTTTTTT
CDR3aa: CASSSPAGGSMGTGELFF

v_gene: TRBV7-2
abundance: -
d_gene: -
j_gene: TRBJ1-4
CDR3nt: TGTGCCAGCAGCCCCCAAGGGGGAACTAATGAAAAACTGTTTTTT
CDR3aa: CASSPQGGTNEKLFF

v_gene: TRBV11-2
abundance: -
d_gene: TRBD1
j_gene: TRBJ2-4
CDR3nt: TGTGCCAGCAGCCAAACCGACAGGGGGCTTGCAAACATTCAGTACTTC
CDR3aa: CASSQTDRGLANIQYF

v_gene: TRBV19
abundance: -
d_gene: TRBD2
j_gene: TRBJ2-2
CDR3nt: TGTGCCAGTAGGTTAGCGGGAGTCGACACCGGGGAGCTGTTTTTT
CDR3aa: CASRLAGVDTGELFF

v_gene: TRBV28
abundance: -
d_gene: TRBD2
j_gene: TRBJ2-3
CDR3nt: TGTGCCAGCAGTAGCTCTAGCGGGAGTAGGGCAGATACGCAGTATTTT
CDR3aa: CASSSSSGSRADTQYF

v_gene: TRBV11-2
abundance: -
d_gene: TRBD2
j_gene: TRBJ2-5
CDR3nt: TGTGCCAGCACCGCGCAGACCGGGGAGGGGGAGACCCAGTACTTC
CDR3aa: CASTAQTGEGETQYF

v_gene: TRBV5-4
abundance: -
d_gene: TRBD2
j_gene: TRBJ2-7
CDR3nt: TGTGCCAGCAGCCCCGGGACTAGCGGGACTTCCCTGGTCCACGAGCAGTACTTC
CDR3aa: CASSPGTSGTSLVHEQYF

v_gene: TRBV5-1
abundance: once
d_gene: TRBD1
j_gene: TRBJ2-1
CDR3nt: TGCGCCAGCAGCGGGGACAGGGGGTCCAATGAGCAGTTCTTC
CDR3aa: CASSGDRGSNEQFF

v_gene: TRBV5-5
abundance: -
d_gene: -
j_gene: TRBJ2-5
CDR3nt: TGTGCCAGCAGCTTGGCGACGGCGGGAAGCCGAGAGACCCAGTACTTC
CDR3aa: CASSLATAGSRETQYF

v_gene: TRBV4-1
abundance: -
d_gene: TRBD2
j_gene: TRBJ2-1
CDR3nt: TGCGCCAGCAGCCGTGGACTAGCGGGAGGAACGGGCAATGAGCAGTTCTTC
CDR3aa: CASSRGLAGGTGNEQFF

v_gene: TRBV27
abundance: -
d_gene: -
j_gene: TRBJ2-3
CDR3nt: TGTGCCAGCAGAATGAGGGGACATATACTCACAGATACGCAGTATTTT
CDR3aa: CASRMRGHILTDTQYF

v_gene: TRBV9
abundance: -
d_gene: -
j_gene: TRBJ2-7
CDR3nt: TGTGCCAGCAGCGTAGGCGGGACGCCTACGGGAGAGCAGTACTTC
CDR3aa: CASSVGGTPTGEQYF

v_gene: TRBV30
abundance: -
d_gene: -
j_gene: TRBJ2-3
CDR3nt: TGTGCCTGGAGTGTACCAGGGCCAGGCCCAGATACGCAGTATTTT
CDR3aa: CAWSVPGPGPDTQYF

v_gene: TRBV7-6
abundance: once
d_gene: -
j_gene: TRBJ1-4
CDR3nt: TGTGCCAGCAGCTTAGCGCCTCAGGGTAATGAAAAACTGTTTTTT
CDR3aa: CASSLAPQGNEKLFF

v_gene: TRBV11-2
abundance: -
d_gene: TRBD2
j_gene: TRBJ2-1
CDR3nt: TGTGCCAGCAGCTTAGGCGGGAGCTCCTACAATGAGCAGTTCTTC
CDR3aa: CASSLGGSSYNEQFF

v_gene: TRBV19
abundance: -
d_gene: -
j_gene: TRBJ2-3
CDR3nt: TGTGCCAGCGGGAGAACGGGAACGAGCACAGATACGCAGTATTTT
CDR3aa: CASGRTGTSTDTQYF

v_gene: TRBV10-3
abundance: -
d_gene: -
j_gene: TRBJ2-1
CDR3nt: TGTGCCATCAGTCCCTCGGGGACTCCGAGCTCCTACAATGAGCAGTTCTTC
CDR3aa: CAISPSGTPSSYNEQFF

v_gene: TRBV19
abundance: -
d_gene: -
j_gene: TRBJ2-7
CDR3nt: TGTGCCAGTAGTATCCCAGGACTAAAATCCTACGAGCAGTACTTC
CDR3aa: CASSIPGLKSYEQYF

v_gene: TRBV10-3
abundance: -
d_gene: -
j_gene: TRBJ2-7
CDR3nt: TGTGCCATCAGTGAAGGACAGAACCTCTACGAGCAGTACTTC
CDR3aa: CAISEGQNLYEQYF

v_gene: TRBV4-1
abundance: once
d_gene: -
j_gene: TRBJ1-6
CDR3nt: TGCGCCAGCAGCCAAGATCTTTTCGGTCTAGTCAGGGGAAACTCACCCCTCCACTTT
CDR3aa: CASSQDLFGLVRGNSPLHF

v_gene: TRBV27
abundance: -
d_gene: TRBD2
j_gene: TRBJ2-5
CDR3nt: TGTGCCAGCAGTTCTTTAACTAGCGGCCAAGAGACCCAGTACTTC
CDR3aa: CASSSLTSGQETQYF

v_gene: TRBV7-2
abundance: -
d_gene: TRBD1
j_gene: TRBJ1-2
CDR3nt: TGTGCCAGCATCCTGGACAGGACCTATGGCTACACCTTC
CDR3aa: CASILDRTYGYTF

v_gene: TRBV7-2
abundance: -
d_gene: TRBD2
j_gene: TRBJ2-5
CDR3nt: TGTGCCAGCAGCTCGGGACTAGCGGGAGTTCGAGGGGAGACCCAGTACTTC
CDR3aa: CASSSGLAGVRGETQYF

v_gene: TRBV30
abundance: -
d_gene: -
j_gene: TRBJ2-3
CDR3nt: TGTGCCTGGAGTAGGCGGTTAGTAACAGATACGCAGTATTTT
CDR3aa: CAWSRRLVTDTQYF

v_gene: TRBV5-4
abundance: -
d_gene: TRBD1
j_gene: TRBJ1-1
CDR3nt: TGTGCCAGCAGCCTACAGGGACAGGGGAACACTGAAGCTTTCTTT
CDR3aa: CASSLQGQGNTEAFF

v_gene: TRBV5-1
abundance: -
d_gene: TRBD2
j_gene: TRBJ2-7
CDR3nt: TGCGCCAGCAGCCCTAGCGGGAGTTATAACGAGCAGTACTTC
CDR3aa: CASSPSGSYNEQYF

v_gene: TRBV27
abundance: few
d_gene: -
j_gene: TRBJ2-7
CDR3nt: TGTGCCAGCAGTTTAATAGCGAGAAACGAGCAGTACTTC
CDR3aa: CASSLIARNEQYF

v_gene: TRBV4-3
abundance: -
d_gene: TRBD2
j_gene: TRBJ2-3
CDR3nt: TGCGCCAGCAGCCACGAAATCAGACTAGCGGGAGTCTCAGATACGCAGTATTTT
CDR3aa: CASSHEIRLAGVSDTQYF

v_gene: TRBV9
abundance: -
d_gene: TRBD2
j_gene: TRBJ2-7
CDR3nt: TGTGCCAGCAGCCCGGGACTACTCAACTACGAGCAGTACTTC
CDR3aa: CASSPGLLNYEQYF

v_gene: TRBV19
abundance: few
d_gene: -
j_gene: TRBJ1-1
CDR3nt: TGTGCCAGTAGTAAGGGGATGAACACTGAAGCTTTCTTT
CDR3aa: CASSKGMNTEAFF

v_gene: TRBV18
abundance: -
d_gene: TRBD1
j_gene: TRBJ2-1
CDR3nt: TGTGCCAGCTCACCATTCACAGGGGACAATGAGCAGTTCTTC
CDR3aa: CASSPFTGDNEQFF

v_gene: TRBV28
abundance: -
d_gene: TRBD2
j_gene: TRBJ2-7
CDR3nt: TGTGCCAGCAGTTCCCCGGGGACTAGCGGGAGGGCTTACGAGCAGTACTTC
CDR3aa: CASSSPGTSGRAYEQYF

v_gene: TRBV6-5
abundance: -
d_gene: TRBD1
j_gene: TRBJ2-7
CDR3nt: TGTGCCAGCAGTATCTACAGGGGCGCCGCCTACGAGCAGTACTTC
CDR3aa: CASSIYRGAAYEQYF

v_gene: TRBV4-2
abundance: -
d_gene: TRBD1
j_gene: TRBJ1-2
CDR3nt: TGTGCCAGCAGCCAGGTGGGACAGGCCGGTGGCTACACCTTC
CDR3aa: CASSQVGQAGGYTF

v_gene: TRBV29-1
abundance: -
d_gene: -
j_gene: TRBJ2-1
CDR3nt: TGCAGCGTTGTCCGGGGTGGTTCCTACAATGAGCAGTTCTTC
CDR3aa: CSVVRGGSYNEQFF

v_gene: TRBV5-1
abundance: few
d_gene: TRBD2
j_gene: TRBJ2-1
CDR3nt: TGCGCCAGCAGCTTGACTCAGCGGGGCTCCTACAATGAGCAGTTCTTC
CDR3aa: CASSLTQRGSYNEQFF

v_gene: TRBV19
abundance: -
d_gene: TRBD1
j_gene: TRBJ2-7
CDR3nt: TGTGCCAGTAGTACCCTATCAGGGGGAATGGCCTACGAGCAGTACTTC
CDR3aa: CASSTLSGGMAYEQYF

v_gene: TRBV10-3
abundance: -
d_gene: -
j_gene: TRBJ2-1
CDR3nt: TGTGCCATCAGTGAGGGACCTTATAGCGTCAGCTCCTACAATGAGCAGTTCTTC
CDR3aa: CAISEGPYSVSSYNEQFF

v_gene: TRBV7-2
abundance: -
d_gene: -
j_gene: TRBJ2-7
CDR3nt: TGTGCCAGCAGCTTAGAACACAGCTCCTACGAGCAGTACTTC
CDR3aa: CASSLEHSSYEQYF

v_gene: TRBV6-5
abundance: once
d_gene: TRBD2
j_gene: TRBJ2-7
CDR3nt: TGTGCCAGCAGTTACTCGTGGCGGGAGGGCCGCGACGAGCAGTACTTC
CDR3aa: CASSYSWREGRDEQYF

v_gene: TRBV5-1
abundance: -
d_gene: TRBD2
j_gene: TRBJ2-1
CDR3nt: TGCGCCAGCAGCTTTACTAGCGGGAGGGCCACTAGCAATGAGCAGTTCTTC
CDR3aa: CASSFTSGRATSNEQFF

v_gene: TRBV15
abundance: -
d_gene: -
j_gene: TRBJ2-1
CDR3nt: TGTGCCACCGGACAGCGGTTCGAGAGTGAGCAGTTCTTC
CDR3aa: CATGQRFESEQFF

v_gene: TRBV29-1
abundance: -
d_gene: -
j_gene: TRBJ2-1
CDR3nt: TGCAGCGTCGGCCCCCTCCTACCCGGGACATTAATCAATGAGCAGTTCTTC
CDR3aa: CSVGPLLPGTLINEQFF

v_gene: TRBV7-9
abundance: -
d_gene: -
j_gene: TRBJ1-5
CDR3nt: TGTGCCAGCAGCTTAGAAGGTTATAGCAATCGGCCCCAGCATTTT
CDR3aa: CASSLEGYSNRPQHF

v_gene: TRBV5-1
abundance: -
d_gene: TRBD2
j_gene: TRBJ2-7
CDR3nt: TGCGCCAGCAGCTGGAGTCCGGGACTAGCGGGAGAGCAGTACTTC
CDR3aa: CASSWSPGLAGEQYF

v_gene: TRBV9
abundance: -
d_gene: -
j_gene: TRBJ2-1
CDR3nt: TGTGCCAGCACCCTAGCCCCTCAAGACAATGAGCAGTTCTTC
CDR3aa: CASTLAPQDNEQFF

v_gene: TRBV15
abundance: -
d_gene: -
j_gene: TRBJ1-2
CDR3nt: TGTGCCACCAGCAGAGATCCGGGGACTAACTATGGCTACACCTTC
CDR3aa: CATSRDPGTNYGYTF